This T cell receptor (beta chain) was found in a study of CD8+ T cells in alopecia areata. Study-level results: Affected lesional scalp, above all in alopecia totalis/universalis, was more clonal than normal scalp.

Extracted from the samples, RNA was reverse transcribed into cDNA to serve as the sequencing template. Assay: immunoSEQ multiplex PCR; the TCRdb copy retains only in-frame clones and omits some. The sample contains around 100,000 clones, none occurring once; less than 20% lies in the top ten. The V gene lost 0 bases and the J gene lost 5 bases, with 11 bases spanning the gap. This CDR3 comprises 15 residues. Germline V gives CDR1 LGHNA, CDR2 YNLKQL (reference sequence). This clone was seen a few times. Its antigen is not known. Gene names and germline match the mouse. The read finishes 4 residues shy of the CDR3 end, and the germline J gene is used to complete it.

Sequenced material: lesional skin. This rearrangement joins TRBV5 to TRBJ2-1, with a weak D call TRBD1 (6 bases). The TCR was taken from a C3H/HeJ mouse with alopecia areata. Mouse strain MHC haplotype: H2-k. The CDR3 loop is CASSQDRDTDAEQFF. The sequenced CDR3 bases are TGTGCCAGCAGCCAAGATCGGGACACGGATGCT.